This T cell receptor beta chain was captured by sequencing in a study of T cell repertoires in cytomegalovirus infection. At the level of the study: Both CMV infection and a matching HLA type were indicated by public TCR beta signatures.

TCRdb used MiXCR to reprocess the reads, holding one entry per CDR3 protein. Found here are some 920,000 distinct CDR3 sequences, roughly 30% of them singletons; the top ten hold roughly 12%. To note about this clonotype: The target antigen is unknown.

This receptor was obtained from a human donor in good health (CMV status not recorded). Some clones in this sample may be carry-over from other donors' samples. The sequencing here drew on cultured CD8+ T cells from PBMCs, taken from culture after CMV antigen stimulation.

The CDR3 spells CAISEKQGDIYGYTF. CDR3 sequence (DNA): TGTGCCATCAGTGAGAAACAGGGGGATATCTATGGCTACACCTTC. The chain uses TRBV10-3 and TRBJ1-2, with TRBD1 matching over 8 bases. The CDR3 spans 15 residues. CDR1 is ENHRY, CDR2 SYGVKD, per germline. J gave up 4 bases and V 2 bases, and 6 bases lay outside the gene matches.